This is a list of T cell receptor beta chains from one sample in a study of blood T cell repertoires in COVID-19. Assay used: immunoSEQ multiplex PCR; TCRdb lists only in-frame clones, some missing. The repertoire holds around 97,000 clones, with just over 85% as singletons. The sample consisted of peripheral blood. Receptors were obtained from a human donor in a cohort sampled during active COVID-19. The CDR3 runs from the conserved cysteine through the conserved F or W. Each record gives: V gene, clone size, J gene, D gene, CDR3 DNA, CDR3 protein. The D gene is left open where the match is weak. Rows may omit the clone size; those that give it use once, few, many or a size class.

>TRBV5-1|NA|TRBJ2-3|NA
TGCGCCAGCAGCTTATCCGTCCTAGCAGATACGCAGTATTTT
CASSLSVLADTQYF
>TRBV27|NA|TRBJ1-4|NA
TGTGCCAGCAGTTTTGCCCTAGGCGGTCCTCTTGATCAAAAACTGTTTTTT
CASSFALGGPLDQKLFF
>TRBV7-3|NA|TRBJ2-3|TRBD2
TGTGCCAGCAGCTTATACGGCGGGGGGGCCACAGATACGCAGTATTTT
CASSLYGGGATDTQYF
>TRBV9|NA|TRBJ2-7|TRBD2
TGTGCCAGCAGCCTAGGGGTGGGTGCGGGAGAGGGGGAGCAGTACTTC
CASSLGVGAGEGEQYF
>TRBV7-3|NA|TRBJ2-2|NA
TGTGCCAGCAGCCCATACCCAGCGAACACCGGGGAGCTGTTTTTT
CASSPYPANTGELFF
>TRBV27|once|TRBJ1-6|NA
TGTGCCATCGCGTACCCACCCCTCCACTTT
CAIAYPPLHF
>TRBV7-3|few|TRBJ1-1|NA
TGTGCCAGCAGACGTACAGAGAACACTGAAGCTTTCTTT
CASRRTENTEAFF
>TRBV2|NA|TRBJ2-7|NA
TGTGCCAGCAGTGTCAGTATCGCAGGGACACACGAGCAGTACTTC
CASSVSIAGTHEQYF
>TRBV11-3|NA|TRBJ2-1|TRBD1
TGTGCCAGCAGCTTAGAGAGTTACAGGGGCCATGAGCAGTTCTTC
CASSLESYRGHEQFF
>TRBV19|NA|TRBJ2-1|NA
TGTGCCAGTAGTTCCCCTCGGCGGGGCTTAAACAATGAGCAGTTCTTC
CASSSPRRGLNNEQFF
>TRBV28|NA|TRBJ2-7|TRBD1
TGTGCCAGCAGTTCCCCCGGACAGGGACAGTACGAGCAGTACTTC
CASSSPGQGQYEQYF
>TRBV5-4|NA|TRBJ2-7|TRBD2
TGTGCCAGCAGCCTCTCCGGGACTAGCGGGGGGGCCTACGAGCAGTACTTC
CASSLSGTSGGAYEQYF
>TRBV19|NA|TRBJ2-1|NA
TGTGCCAGTAGTCCGAAAGATTTGGGCCGCGGGAATGAGCAGTTCTTC
CASSPKDLGRGNEQFF
>TRBV5-1|NA|TRBJ2-5|TRBD2
TGCGCCAGTTCCGGGACTAGCAAAGAGACCCAGTACTTC
CASSGTSKETQYF